The following is a TCR beta chain sequence with its context. Original handling: Estimation of nucleated cell counts relied on the amplification of reference gene primers. Sequencing was performed with immunoSEQ multiplex PCR; in TCRdb, only in-frame clones are kept and a portion is missing. V and J calls and clone size come straight from that table; D and trimming were deduced from the DNA. The table records some 150,000 clones, approximately 86% of them present only once. The CDR3 is 15 residues long. Germline values: CDR1 SEHNR, CDR2 FQNEAQ (reference sequence). Losses at the gene ends were 5 bases for V and 4 bases for J; bases not matched to a gene: 4. The source of the sample is a study of blood T cell repertoires in COVID-19. As for the study in general: Whether acute or convalescent, the COVID-19 samples came from the United States, Italy and Spain. The cDNA or gDNA used as material had been derived from T cells, B-cell-depleted T cells, or PBMCs.

The sequenced sample was peripheral blood. The clonotype originates from a woman in her forties or fifties with acute or convalescent COVID-19. The J gene is TRBJ2-7, the V gene TRBV7-9; 14 positions match TRBD2. CDR3: CASSPRTSGRYEQYF. CDR3 sequence (DNA): TGTGCCAGCAGCCCCAGGACTAGCGGGAGGTACGAGCAGTACTTC. Variable domain in full (rest from reference TRBV7-9 and TRBJ2-7): DTGVSQNPRHKITKRGQNVTFRCDPISEHNRLYWYRQTLGQGPEFLTYFQNEAQLEKSRLLSDRFSAERPKGSFSTLEIQRTEQGDSAMYLCASSPRTSGRYEQYFGPGTRLTVT.